This T cell receptor (beta chain) was captured by sequencing in a study of early T cells in non-severe SARS-CoV-2 infection. At the level of the study: Sequencing of unsorted whole blood was done on bulk RNA, leaving chains unpaired.

Individual cDNA molecules received unique molecular identifiers. MiXCR, run by TCRdb on the 5' RACE reads, gives a single entry per CDR3 protein. The repertoire holds about 89,000 distinct CDR3 sequences, with roughly 15% as singletons. Comments on this clonotype: Its antigen is unidentified.

The CDR3 is made up of 15 amino acids. The J segment lost 5 bases and the V segment lost 0 bases, leaving 6 bases of the junction unmatched. Germline V lookup: CDR1 SGHKS, CDR2 YYEKEE (reference sequence). Overall study findings and caveats: A preference for anti-spike CD8 responses marked VDJdb matching, which missed private and CD4 specificities.

The V and J genes are TRBV5-5 and TRBJ2-7; 9 positions agree with TRBD2. The sample taken for sequencing was whole blood. The source of this sequence is an adult who was a healthcare worker with PCR-confirmed SARS-CoV-2 infection or an uninfected control (not recorded which). The CDR3 protein is CASSLVGTSQNEQYV. The CDR3 nucleotides read TGTGCCAGCAGCTTGGTAGGGACTAGCCAGAACGAGCAGTACGTC.